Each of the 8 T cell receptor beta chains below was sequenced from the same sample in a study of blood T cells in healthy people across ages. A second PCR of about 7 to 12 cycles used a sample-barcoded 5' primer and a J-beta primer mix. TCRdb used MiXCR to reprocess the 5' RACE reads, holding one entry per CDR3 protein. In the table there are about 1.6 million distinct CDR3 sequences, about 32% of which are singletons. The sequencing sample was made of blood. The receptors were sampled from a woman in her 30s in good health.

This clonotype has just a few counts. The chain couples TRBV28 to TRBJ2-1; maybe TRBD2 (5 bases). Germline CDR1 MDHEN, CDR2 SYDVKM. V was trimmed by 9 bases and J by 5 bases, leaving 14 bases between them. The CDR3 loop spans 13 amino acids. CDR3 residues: CASRPGFNNEQFF. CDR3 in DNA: TGTGCCAGTCGGCCGGGGTTCAACAATGAGCAGTTCTTC.

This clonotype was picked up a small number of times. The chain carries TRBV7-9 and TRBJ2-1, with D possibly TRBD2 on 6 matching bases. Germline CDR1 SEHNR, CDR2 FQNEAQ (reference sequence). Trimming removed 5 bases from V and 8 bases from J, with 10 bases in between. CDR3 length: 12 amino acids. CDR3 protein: CASSAGTYEQFF. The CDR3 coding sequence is TGTGCCAGCAGCGCCGGGACTTATGAGCAGTTCTTC. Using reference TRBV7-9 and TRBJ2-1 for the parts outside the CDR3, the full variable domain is DTGVSQNPRHKITKRGQNVTFRCDPISEHNRLYWYRQTLGQGPEFLTYFQNEAQLEKSRLLSDRFSAERPKGSFSTLEIQRTEQGDSAMYLCASSAGTYEQFFGPGTRLTVL.

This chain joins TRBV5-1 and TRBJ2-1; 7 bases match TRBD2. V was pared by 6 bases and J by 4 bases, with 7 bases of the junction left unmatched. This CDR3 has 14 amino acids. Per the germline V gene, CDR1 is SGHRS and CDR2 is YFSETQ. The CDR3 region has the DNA TGCGCCAGCATGGTTTCTAGCGGTTACAATGAGCAGTTCTTC. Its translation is CASMVSSGYNEQFF.

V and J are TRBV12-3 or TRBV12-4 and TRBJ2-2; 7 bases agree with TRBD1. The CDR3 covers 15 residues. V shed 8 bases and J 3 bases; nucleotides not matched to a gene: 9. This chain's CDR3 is CASHKVTGYTGELFF. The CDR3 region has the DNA TGTGCCAGCCATAAGGTGACAGGGTACACCGGGGAGCTGTTTTTT.

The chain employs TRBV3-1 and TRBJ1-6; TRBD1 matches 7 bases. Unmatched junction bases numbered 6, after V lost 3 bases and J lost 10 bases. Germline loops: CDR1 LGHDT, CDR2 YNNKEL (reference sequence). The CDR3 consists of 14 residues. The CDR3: CASSQGQLGSPLHF. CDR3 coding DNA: TGTGCCAGCAGCCAGGGACAGCTCGGGTCACCCCTCCACTTT.

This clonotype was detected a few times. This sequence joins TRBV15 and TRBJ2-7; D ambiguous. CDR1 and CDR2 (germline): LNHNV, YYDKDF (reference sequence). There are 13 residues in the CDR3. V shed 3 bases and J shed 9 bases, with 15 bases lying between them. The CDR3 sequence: CATSSRDVLSQYF. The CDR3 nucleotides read TGTGCCACCAGCAGCCGAGACGTACTATCGCAGTACTTC.

CDR3 protein: CASSQGYRGDYGYTF. For the CDR3, the DNA is TGTGCCAGCAGCCAAGGTTACAGGGGAGACTATGGCTACACCTTC. J is TRBJ1-2 and V is TRBV4-2; 7 bases are a match to TRBD1. CDR1 is LGHNA and CDR2 is YNFKEQ in the germline V gene. With 1 base clipped from V and 3 bases from J, the junction kept 5 bases outside the gene matches. This CDR3 contains 15 residues.

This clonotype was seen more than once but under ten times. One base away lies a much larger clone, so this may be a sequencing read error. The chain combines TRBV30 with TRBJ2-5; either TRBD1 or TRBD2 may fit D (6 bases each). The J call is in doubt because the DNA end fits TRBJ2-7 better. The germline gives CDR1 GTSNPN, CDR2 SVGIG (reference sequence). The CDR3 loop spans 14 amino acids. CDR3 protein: CAWSTGTGEDEQYF. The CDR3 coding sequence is TGTGCCTGGAGCACAGGGACGGGAGAAGACGAGCAGTACTTC.